These T cell receptor beta chains were read from a single sample in a study of blood T cell repertoires in COVID-19. Assay: immunoSEQ multiplex PCR; the TCRdb copy retains only in-frame clones and omits some. Of around 480,000 clones in the sample, 88% are singletons; the top ten hold 10% to 15%. Sequencing was performed on peripheral blood. These receptors came from a woman aged 50 to 65 with COVID-19, enrolled during active disease. CDR3s include the opening cysteine and the closing phenylalanine or tryptophan. D genes are given only for firm matches. Only some rows state a clone size, as once, few, many or a class for expanded clones.

d_call: NA; j_call: TRBJ1-2; v_call: TRBV5-1; clone_size: NA; cdr3_nt: TGCGCCAGCAGCCCCGAAGGGGGGGACTATGGCTACACCTTC; cdr3_aa: CASSPEGGDYGYTF
d_call: TRBD1; j_call: TRBJ1-2; v_call: TRBV27; clone_size: few; cdr3_nt: TGTGCCAGCAGTTTATCTCCACAGGGGGCGTCTGGCTACACCTTC; cdr3_aa: CASSLSPQGASGYTF
d_call: NA; j_call: TRBJ1-6; v_call: TRBV30; clone_size: once; cdr3_nt: TGTGCCTGGACCATGGACGGGATTAATTCACCCCTCCACTTT; cdr3_aa: CAWTMDGINSPLHF
d_call: TRBD1; j_call: TRBJ1-2; v_call: TRBV6-4; clone_size: NA; cdr3_nt: TGTGCCAGCAGTGACCCGAACAGGGGGCGAGGTGGCTACACCTTC; cdr3_aa: CASSDPNRGRGGYTF
d_call: TRBD1; j_call: TRBJ2-5; v_call: TRBV3-1/TRBV3-2; clone_size: NA; cdr3_nt: TGTGCCAGCAGCCAAGCCACCACAGGGGCGAGGGAGACCCAGTACTTC; cdr3_aa: CASSQATTGARETQYF
d_call: TRBD1; j_call: TRBJ1-4; v_call: TRBV19; clone_size: NA; cdr3_nt: TGTGCCAGTACTGGGACAGGGGGTGAAAAACTGTTTTTT; cdr3_aa: CASTGTGGEKLFF
d_call: NA; j_call: TRBJ1-1; v_call: TRBV7-8; clone_size: NA; cdr3_nt: TGTGCCAGCAGCTTCGCAGAGAACACTGAAGCTTTCTTT; cdr3_aa: CASSFAENTEAFF
d_call: TRBD1; j_call: TRBJ2-7; v_call: TRBV29-1; clone_size: NA; cdr3_nt: TGCAGCGTCCTGGACAGGGTAAGGTCCTACGAGCAGTACTTC; cdr3_aa: CSVLDRVRSYEQYF
d_call: NA; j_call: TRBJ2-5; v_call: TRBV6-6; clone_size: once; cdr3_nt: TGTGCCAGCACGCGGGGCACACTACAAGAGACCCAGTACTTC; cdr3_aa: CASTRGTLQETQYF
d_call: NA; j_call: TRBJ2-7; v_call: TRBV7-6; clone_size: NA; cdr3_nt: TGTGCCAGCAGCTTAGGAAACTTCCCAGGCGAGCAGTACTTC; cdr3_aa: CASSLGNFPGEQYF
d_call: NA; j_call: TRBJ2-3; v_call: TRBV19; clone_size: NA; cdr3_nt: TGTGCCAGTAGTATAGGGCAGGGCCCAACAAATACGCAGTATTTT; cdr3_aa: CASSIGQGPTNTQYF
d_call: TRBD1; j_call: TRBJ2-2; v_call: TRBV28; clone_size: few; cdr3_nt: TGTGCCAGCAGTTCGACAGGGTTGGACACCGGGGAGCTGTTTTTT; cdr3_aa: CASSSTGLDTGELFF
d_call: NA; j_call: TRBJ1-2; v_call: TRBV5-8; clone_size: once; cdr3_nt: TGTGCCAGCTCCCGGGACACCCCATCTCTGGGCTATGGCTACACCTTC; cdr3_aa: CASSRDTPSLGYGYTF
d_call: NA; j_call: TRBJ1-4; v_call: TRBV2; clone_size: NA; cdr3_nt: TGTGCCAGCAGGACCCAGGGTTATGAAAAACTGTTTTTT; cdr3_aa: CASRTQGYEKLFF
d_call: NA; j_call: TRBJ2-1; v_call: TRBV23-1; clone_size: NA; cdr3_nt: TGCGCCAGCAGTCACCCCCTTTATCGGTTCTTC; cdr3_aa: CASSHPLYRFF
d_call: NA; j_call: TRBJ1-1; v_call: TRBV29-1; clone_size: NA; cdr3_nt: TGCAGCGTTGAAGAGTGGGATCCCTCCGGAGGAGCTTTCTTT; cdr3_aa: CSVEEWDPSGGAFF
d_call: NA; j_call: TRBJ1-2; v_call: TRBV9; clone_size: NA; cdr3_nt: TGTGCCAGCAGCCCGTGGGGGACATCACAAGTCACCTTC; cdr3_aa: CASSPWGTSQVTF
d_call: NA; j_call: TRBJ2-5; v_call: TRBV6-5; clone_size: NA; cdr3_nt: TGTGCCAGCAGTTCGCGGGGAGCAGAGACCCAGTACTTC; cdr3_aa: CASSSRGAETQYF
d_call: TRBD1; j_call: TRBJ1-5; v_call: TRBV7-2; clone_size: NA; cdr3_nt: TGTGCCAGCAGCCGGACAGGAGGTAGCAATCAGCCCCAGCATTTT; cdr3_aa: CASSRTGGSNQPQHF
d_call: NA; j_call: TRBJ2-2; v_call: TRBV2; clone_size: NA; cdr3_nt: TGTGCCAGCAGTCTTACCGCCGGGTTGGGCGGGGAGCTGTTTTTT; cdr3_aa: CASSLTAGLGGELFF
d_call: NA; j_call: TRBJ1-2; v_call: TRBV2; clone_size: NA; cdr3_nt: TGTGCCATCCAACTCGGGGGACCGGCTAACTATGGCTACACCTTC; cdr3_aa: CAIQLGGPANYGYTF
d_call: NA; j_call: TRBJ1-2; v_call: TRBV7-3; clone_size: NA; cdr3_nt: TGTGCCAGCAGCCAGACGATGGGGAGCGGCTACACCTTC; cdr3_aa: CASSQTMGSGYTF
d_call: NA; j_call: TRBJ1-2; v_call: TRBV18; clone_size: once; cdr3_nt: TGTGCCAGCTCACCATATGAGACAGGTCTGGATGGCTACACCTTC; cdr3_aa: CASSPYETGLDGYTF
d_call: TRBD2; j_call: TRBJ2-6; v_call: TRBV10-3; clone_size: NA; cdr3_nt: TGTGCCATCAGTGAGGGGAGGGCGCAAGGGGCCAACGTCCTGACTTTC; cdr3_aa: CAISEGRAQGANVLTF
d_call: NA; j_call: TRBJ2-6; v_call: TRBV5-8; clone_size: NA; cdr3_nt: TGTGCCAGCAGCTTGCTGGGCCCAGGGTCCTCTGGGGCCAACGTCCTGACTTTC; cdr3_aa: CASSLLGPGSSGANVLTF
d_call: TRBD2; j_call: TRBJ2-3; v_call: TRBV29-1; clone_size: NA; cdr3_nt: TGCAGCGCTGCCGGGACTAGCGGTACAGATACGCAGTATTTT; cdr3_aa: CSAAGTSGTDTQYF